A single sample gave rise to the 29 T cell receptor beta chains below, sequenced in a study of lymphopenia after photon versus proton radiotherapy. Generated by immunoSEQ multiplex PCR, the TCRdb table keeps only in-frame clones and is missing some. The sample records 25,000 to 30,000 clones, around nine tenths being singletons. Sequences were derived from peripheral blood, sampled from a patient treated with proton-based radiotherapy. The receptors were gathered from a woman aged 60-75 years with cholangiocarcinoma. Some clones in this sample may be carry-over from other donors' samples.

The chain has TRBV5-1 and TRBJ1-3; maybe TRBD1 (5 bases). Germline values: CDR1 SGHRS, CDR2 YFSETQ. Deletions cut 6 bases from V and 2 bases from J, with 18 bases between. CDR3 length: 16 amino acids. The CDR3 sequence: CASTRDGGNTGNTIYF. The CDR3 DNA is TGCGCCAGCACCCGAGACGGGGGGAATACTGGAAACACCATATATTTT.

CDR3 region: CASSRPQGPVGNEQFF. Here the CDR3 DNA reads TGTGCCAGCAGCCGCCCTCAAGGACCTGTCGGCAATGAGCAGTTCTTC. The chain carries TRBV7-2 and TRBJ2-1; D is undetermined. The germline CDR1 and CDR2 sequences are SGHTA and FQGNSA. Trimming removed 5 bases at V and 6 bases at J, with 20 bases between. This CDR3 contains 16 residues.

The chain has TRBV29-1 and TRBJ1-1, with D tentatively TRBD1 (6 bases). Per germline, CDR1 SQVTM and CDR2 ANQGSEA. V lost 3 bases and J 2 bases, leaving 13 bases between the germline ends. The CDR3 extends over 14 amino acids. CDR3 amino acids: CSVDRAGANTEAFF. CDR3 DNA sequence: TGCAGCGTTGACCGGGCAGGGGCTAACACTGAAGCTTTCTTT.

This rearrangement joins TRBV5-6 to TRBJ1-2; D uncertain. V was trimmed by 7 bases and J by 4 bases, leaving 20 bases between them. Germline V CDR1 and CDR2: SGHDT, YYEEEE. This CDR3 is built from 15 residues. The CDR3 DNA reads as TGTGCCAGCTCCTCAGGCAATCGAAAGACCTATGGCTACACCTTC. This codes for CASSSGNRKTYGYTF. The whole variable domain, remainder taken from reference TRBV5-6 and TRBJ1-2, is DAGVTQSPTHLIKTRGQQVTLRCSPKSGHDTVSWYQQALGQGPQFIFQYYEEEERQRGNFPDRFSGHQFPNYSSELNVNALLLGDSALYLCASSSGNRKTYGYTFGSGTRLTVV.

The J gene is TRBJ2-5, the V gene TRBV6-5; 8 nucleotides agree with TRBD2. Trimming cost V 7 bases and J 2 bases; bases outside gene matches: 6. The CDR3 length is 14 residues. Germline assignment: CDR1 MNHEY and CDR2 SVGAGI. CDR3 bases: TGTGCCAGCACTCCGGGGGGGGCACAAGAGACCCAGTACTTC. It translates to CASTPGGAQETQYF.

The genes are TRBV11-3 and TRBJ2-1, with 9 bases that match TRBD2. The V gene end was trimmed by 5 bases and the J gene end by 5 bases; junction bases not matched to a gene: 4. CDR3 length equals 14 residues. Germline V CDR1 and CDR2: SGHNT, YENEEA. CDR3 region: CASSRLAADNEQFF. CDR3 DNA: TGTGCCAGCAGCCGACTAGCGGCAGACAATGAGCAGTTCTTC.

Worth noting for this clone: The junction differs from germline at one of its ends, possibly a read error. The V call is TRBV7-7, the J call TRBJ2-1; D not resolved. The CDR3 runs 15 residues. Germline loops: CDR1 SSHAT, CDR2 FNYEAQ (reference sequence). CDR3 residues: CASSLDANSYNEQFF. Written as DNA, the CDR3 is TGTGCTAGCAGCTTAGACGCGAACTCCTACAATGAGCAGTTCTTC.

V is TRBV9 and J is TRBJ2-1, with 7 bases that match TRBD2. The CDR3 spans 15 residues. The J segment lost 7 bases and the V segment lost 3 bases, leaving 10 bases of the junction unmatched. Germline CDR1 reads SGDLS; CDR2 reads YYNGEE. The CDR3 protein is CASSEGRGAGNEQFF. Here the CDR3 DNA reads TGTGCCAGCAGCGAGGGCCGGGGAGCGGGAAATGAGCAGTTCTTC.

V usage is TRBV10-1 and J usage is TRBJ2-3; TRBD1 might be the D (6 bases). The CDR3 is 15 amino acids. V lost 0 bases to trimming and J lost 4 bases, with 11 bases between them. Germline V gene sequence: CDR1 WNHNN, CDR2 SYGVQD (reference sequence). The CDR3 region has the DNA TGCGCCAGCAGTGAGTCGGGGGCGCAGGCAGATACGCAGTATTTT. Protein: CASSESGAQADTQYF.

The gene calls are TRBV11-2 and TRBJ1-1; TRBD1 aligns across 9 bases. This CDR3 has 15 residues. Looked up from germline, CDR1 is SGHAT and CDR2 is FQNNGV. The V segment lost 3 bases and the J segment 3 bases; nucleotides outside the gene matches: 5. The chain's CDR3 is CASSFTGGMDTEAFF. CDR3 in DNA: TGTGCCAGCAGCTTCACAGGGGGCATGGACACTGAAGCTTTCTTT.

This clone was seen a single time. The V and J genes are TRBV27 and TRBJ1-1; 7 positions match TRBD1. Germline V gene lookup returns CDR1 MNHEY and CDR2 SMNVEV (reference sequence). V shed 4 bases, J shed 2 bases, and the junction held 4 bases outside the gene matches. The CDR3 has 14 amino acids. CDR3 in DNA: TGTGCCAGCAGTTCGACAGGGCTCAACACTGAAGCTTTCTTT. This sequence encodes CASSSTGLNTEAFF.

The rearrangement uses TRBV27 and TRBJ2-7; 13 bases line up with TRBD2. Germline CDR1 is MNHEY and CDR2 is SMNVEV (reference sequence). This CDR3 has 14 residues. Trimming at V came to 8 bases and at J to 2 bases, leaving 3 bases not matched to a gene. The CDR3 DNA reads as TGTGCCAGCGGGGGACTAGCGGGGACCTACGAGCAGTACTTC. Its protein is CASGGLAGTYEQYF.

The chain is built from TRBV7-6 and TRBJ1-5; no clear D. The CDR3 is 13 amino acids. CDR1 SGHVS and CDR2 FNYEAQ come from the germline V gene. V was trimmed by 3 bases and J by 5 bases, leaving 8 bases between them. As DNA, the CDR3 is TGTGCCAGCAGCTTGGGCGGATATCAGCCCCAGCATTTT. Translated, it gives CASSLGGYQPQHF.

The V and J genes are TRBV11-3 and TRBJ1-4; TRBD1 might be the D (5 bases). V lost 7 bases and J 5 bases, leaving 20 bases between the germline ends. This CDR3 comprises 16 residues. The germline V gene has CDR1 SGHNT and CDR2 YENEEA. As DNA, the CDR3 is TGTGCCAGCACCCCGGGGGATGGAGAGCGAAATGAAAAACTGTTTTTT. Translation: CASTPGDGERNEKLFF.

The rearrangement joins TRBV7-2 to TRBJ2-2, with 10 bases aligning to TRBD1. The CDR3 has 14 amino acids. J gave up 7 bases and V 5 bases, and 4 bases lay outside the gene matches. Germline V gives CDR1 SGHTA, CDR2 FQGNSA. CDR3 in DNA: TGTGCCAGCAGCCGACAGGGGGCAGTCGGGGAGCTGTTTTTT. It encodes CASSRQGAVGELFF.

The chain carries TRBV20-1 and TRBJ2-7; possible D gene TRBD1, 5 bases. This CDR3 has 11 amino acids. Trimming took off 6 bases at V and 9 bases at J, with 15 bases between the two ends. The germline V gene has CDR1 DFQATT and CDR2 SNEGSKA (reference sequence). For the CDR3, the DNA is TGCAGTGCCCCAACCCAAACAGGGCAGTACTTC. Its protein product is CSAPTQTGQYF.

The rearrangement uses TRBV29-1 and TRBJ2-1, with 7 bases fitting TRBD2. The CDR3 is 13 residues long. Per the germline V gene, CDR1 is SQVTM and CDR2 is ANQGSEA. V lost 4 bases to trimming and J lost 3 bases; unmatched junction nucleotides: 3. CDR3 protein: CSVGRTSYNEQFF. Written as DNA, the CDR3 is TGCAGCGTTGGACGGACTAGCTACAATGAGCAGTTCTTC.

The chain couples TRBV9 to TRBJ1-1, with D unclear. Germline V gene sequence: CDR1 SGDLS, CDR2 YYNGEE. V lost 2 bases, J lost 0 bases, and 5 bases lay in between. The CDR3 is 13 residues long. This chain's CDR3 is CASSVQLNTEAFF. In DNA form, the CDR3 reads TGTGCCAGCAGCGTCCAGCTGAACACTGAAGCTTTCTTT.

This sequence joins TRBV4-1 and TRBJ2-1; the D gene is possibly TRBD2 (6 bases). Trimming removed 1 base at V and 7 bases at J, with 17 bases between. From germline, CDR1 is MGHRA and CDR2 YSYEKL. The CDR3 spans 16 residues. CDR3 nucleotides: TGCGCCAGCAGCCAAGGGTCGGGGGAGGCCCTAAATGAGCAGTTCTTC. Protein product: CASSQGSGEALNEQFF.

This clone appeared a single time. The chain employs TRBV11-2 and TRBJ2-4; D could derive from TRBD1 or TRBD2 (5 bases each). The CDR3 contains 15 residues. Trimming pared 5 bases from V and 8 bases from J, leaving 19 bases between. CDR1 SGHAT and CDR2 FQNNGV come from the germline V gene. The chain's CDR3 is CASSRSRDGGYIQYF. The CDR3 DNA reads TGTGCCAGCAGCAGGTCCCGGGACGGTGGATACATTCAGTACTTC.

The V gene is TRBV10-2, the J gene TRBJ2-5, with 13 bases aligning to TRBD2. The CDR3 covers 14 residues. The V gene's germline CDR1 is WSHSY and CDR2 SAAADI. V lost 5 bases to trimming and J lost 7 bases; unmatched junction nucleotides: 4. The CDR3 is CASSPLAGGGTQYF. The CDR3 coding sequence is TGCGCCAGCAGTCCACTAGCGGGAGGGGGGACCCAGTACTTC.

The genes are TRBV28 and TRBJ2-7, with 8 bases aligning to TRBD1. Losses at the gene ends were 5 bases for V and 3 bases for J; bases not matched to a gene: 6. Germline CDR1 and CDR2: MDHEN and SYDVKM. The CDR3 is made up of 14 amino acids. The DNA of the CDR3 is TGTGCCAGCAGTACAGGGGGACCCTACTACGAGCAGTACTTC. It codes for CASSTGGPYYEQYF.

The chain uses TRBV6-6 and TRBJ2-4; 8 nucleotides match TRBD1. Looked up from germline, CDR1 is MNHNY and CDR2 is SVGAGI (reference sequence). The CDR3 has 12 residues. The J segment lost 9 bases and the V segment lost 5 bases, leaving 3 bases of the junction unmatched. In DNA form, the CDR3 reads TGTGCCAGCAGTCCCGACAGGGGCATTCAGTACTTC. Translating it yields CASSPDRGIQYF.

The rearrangement joins TRBV7-2 to TRBJ2-5; a weak D match, TRBD2 (6 bases). The V end lost 5 bases, the J end lost 5 bases, and 15 bases lay between the germline ends. The CDR3 has 14 amino acids. Germline loops: CDR1 SGHTA, CDR2 FQGNSA. The CDR3 spells CASSTRRAGETQYF. The CDR3 nucleotides are TGTGCCAGCAGCACTAGGAGGGCTGGGGAGACCCAGTACTTC.

The CDR3 region is CASSSRQDQYF. The CDR3 DNA sequence: TGTGCCAGCAGCTCACGACAGGACCAGTACTTC. The V gene is TRBV7-8, the J gene TRBJ2-7, with D possibly being TRBD1 (6 bases). Looked up from germline, CDR1 is SGHVS and CDR2 is FQNEAQ. The CDR3 is made up of 11 amino acids. Trimming took 4 bases from V and 10 from J, leaving 11 bases between them.

The V gene is TRBV11-2, the J gene TRBJ1-6, with a tentative D call TRBD1 (5 bases). The CDR3 length is 15 residues. CDR1 SGHAT and CDR2 FQNNGV come from the germline V gene. The germline V and J ends were trimmed by 5 bases and 7 bases, with 15 bases remaining between them. CDR3 residues: CASSVGAGGNSPLHF. CDR3 sequence (DNA): TGTGCCAGCAGCGTAGGGGCAGGAGGGAATTCACCCCTCCACTTT.

This chain joins TRBV5-6 and TRBJ1-5; D perhaps matches TRBD1 (5 bases). CDR3 length: 17 amino acids. V lost 1 base and J lost 0, with 14 bases in between. Germline CDR1 is SGHDT and CDR2 is YYEEEE. CDR3 loop: CASSLQGRSSSNQPQHF. As DNA, the CDR3 is TGTGCCAGCAGCTTGCAGGGCAGGTCGTCTAGCAATCAGCCCCAGCATTTT.

The chain joins TRBV27 to TRBJ2-1, with D possibly matching TRBD1 (6 bases). The CDR3 has 16 amino acids. CDR1 MNHEY and CDR2 SMNVEV come from the germline V gene (reference sequence). V was clipped by 2 bases and J by 4 bases, with 15 bases between them. The CDR3 sequence is CASSLDVGARYNEQFF. The CDR3 DNA is TGTGCCAGCAGTTTAGATGTGGGGGCTAGATACAATGAGCAGTTCTTC.

The genes are TRBV6-1 and TRBJ2-7; perhaps TRBD2 as D (6 bases). Per germline, CDR1 MNHNS and CDR2 SASEGT. V gave up 3 bases and J gave up 5 bases, with 14 bases separating them. There are 14 residues in the CDR3. The CDR3, as DNA: TGTGCCAGCAGTGAGGCGGGACTTCACCACGAGCAGTACTTC. This codes for CASSEAGLHHEQYF.